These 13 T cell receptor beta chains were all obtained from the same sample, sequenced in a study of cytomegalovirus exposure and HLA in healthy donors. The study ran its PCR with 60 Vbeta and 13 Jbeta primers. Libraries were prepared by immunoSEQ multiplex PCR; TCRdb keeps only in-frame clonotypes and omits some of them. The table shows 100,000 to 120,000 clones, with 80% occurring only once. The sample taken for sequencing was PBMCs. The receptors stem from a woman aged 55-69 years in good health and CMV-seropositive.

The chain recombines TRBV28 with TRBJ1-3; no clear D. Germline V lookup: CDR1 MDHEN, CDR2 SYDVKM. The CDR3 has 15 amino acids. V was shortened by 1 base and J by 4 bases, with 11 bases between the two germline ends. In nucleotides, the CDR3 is TGTGCCAGCAGTTTATCGGCAGGTTCGGGAAACACCATATATTTT. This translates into CASSLSAGSGNTIYF.

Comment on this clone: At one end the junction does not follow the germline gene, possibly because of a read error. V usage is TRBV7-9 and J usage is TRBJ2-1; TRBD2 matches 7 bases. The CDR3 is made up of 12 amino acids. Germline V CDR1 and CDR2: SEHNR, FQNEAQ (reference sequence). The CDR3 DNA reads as TGTTCCAGCAGCCGGACTAGTGGTGAGCAGTTCTTC. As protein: CSSSRTSGEQFF. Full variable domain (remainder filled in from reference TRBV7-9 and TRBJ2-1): DTGVSQNPRHKITKRGQNVTFRCDPISEHNRLYWYRQTLGQGPEFLTYFQNEAQLEKSRLLSDRFSAERPKGSFSTLEIQRTEQGDSAMYLCSSSRTSGEQFFGPGTRLTVL.

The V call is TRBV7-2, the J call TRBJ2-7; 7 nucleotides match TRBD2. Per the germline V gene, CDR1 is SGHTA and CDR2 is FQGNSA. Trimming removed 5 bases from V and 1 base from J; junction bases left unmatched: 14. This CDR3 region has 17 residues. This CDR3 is CASSVGGAGVGSYEQYF. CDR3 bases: TGTGCCAGCAGCGTGGGAGGGGCGGGAGTAGGGTCCTACGAGCAGTACTTC.

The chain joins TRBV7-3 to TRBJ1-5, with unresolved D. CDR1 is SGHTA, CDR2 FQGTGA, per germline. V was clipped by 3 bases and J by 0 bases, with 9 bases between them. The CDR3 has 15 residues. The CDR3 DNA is TGTGCCAGCAGCTTGCAAGCGGGTAGCAATCAGCCCCAGCATTTT. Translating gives CASSLQAGSNQPQHF.

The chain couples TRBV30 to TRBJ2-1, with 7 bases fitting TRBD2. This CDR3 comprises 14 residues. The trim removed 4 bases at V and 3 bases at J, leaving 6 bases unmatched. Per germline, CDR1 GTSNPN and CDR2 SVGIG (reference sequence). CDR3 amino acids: CAWTTGGVYNEQFF. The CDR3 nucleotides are TGTGCCTGGACAACGGGAGGTGTCTACAATGAGCAGTTCTTC. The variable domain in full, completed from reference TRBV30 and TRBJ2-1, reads SQTIHQWPATLVQPVGSPLSLECTVEGTSNPNLYWYRQAAGRGLQLLFYSVGIGQISSEVPQNLSASRPQDRQFILSSKKLLLSDSGFYLCAWTTGGVYNEQFFGPGTRLTVL.

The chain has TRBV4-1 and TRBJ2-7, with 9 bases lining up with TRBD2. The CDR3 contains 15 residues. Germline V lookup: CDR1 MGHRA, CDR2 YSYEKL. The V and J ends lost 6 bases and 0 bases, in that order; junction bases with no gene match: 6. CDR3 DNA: TGCGCCAGCAGTCAATATAGCGGGAGCTCCTACGAGCAGTACTTC. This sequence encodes CASSQYSGSSYEQYF.

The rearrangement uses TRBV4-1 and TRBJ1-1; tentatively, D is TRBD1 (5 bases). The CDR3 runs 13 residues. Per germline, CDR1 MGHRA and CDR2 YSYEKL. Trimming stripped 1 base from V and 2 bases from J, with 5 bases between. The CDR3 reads CASSQGGNTEAFF. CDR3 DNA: TGCGCCAGCAGCCAAGGGGGCAACACTGAAGCTTTCTTT.

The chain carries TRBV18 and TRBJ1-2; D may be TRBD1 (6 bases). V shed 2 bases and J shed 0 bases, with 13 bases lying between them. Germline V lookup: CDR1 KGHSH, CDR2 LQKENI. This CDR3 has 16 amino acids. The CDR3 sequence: CASSPLFTGTNYGYTF. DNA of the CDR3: TGTGCCAGCTCACCATTGTTCACAGGGACTAACTATGGCTACACCTTC.

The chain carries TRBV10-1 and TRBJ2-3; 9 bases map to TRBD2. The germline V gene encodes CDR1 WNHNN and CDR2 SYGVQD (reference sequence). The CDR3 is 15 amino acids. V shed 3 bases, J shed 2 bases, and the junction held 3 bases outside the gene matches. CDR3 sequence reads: CASSDGGRDTDTQYF. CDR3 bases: TGCGCCAGCAGTGATGGCGGGAGGGACACAGATACGCAGTATTTT.

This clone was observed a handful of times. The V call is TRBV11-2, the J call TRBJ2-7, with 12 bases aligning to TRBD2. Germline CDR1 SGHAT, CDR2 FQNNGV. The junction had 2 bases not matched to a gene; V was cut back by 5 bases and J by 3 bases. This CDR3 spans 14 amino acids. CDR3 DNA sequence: TGTGCCAGCAGCCGACTAGCGGGAGACTACGAGCAGTACTTC. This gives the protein CASSRLAGDYEQYF.

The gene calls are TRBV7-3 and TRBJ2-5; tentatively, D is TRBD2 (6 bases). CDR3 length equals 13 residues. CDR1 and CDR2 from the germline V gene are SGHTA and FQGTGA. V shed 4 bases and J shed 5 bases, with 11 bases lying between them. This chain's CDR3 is CASSSGTSETQYF. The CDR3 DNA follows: TGTGCCAGCAGCTCCGGGACTTCTGAGACCCAGTACTTC.

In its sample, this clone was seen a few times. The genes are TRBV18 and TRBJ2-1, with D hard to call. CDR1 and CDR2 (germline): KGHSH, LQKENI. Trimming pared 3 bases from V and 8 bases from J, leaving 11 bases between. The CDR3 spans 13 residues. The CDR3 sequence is CASSPYVAHEQFF. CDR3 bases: TGTGCCAGCTCACCGTACGTAGCCCATGAGCAGTTCTTC.

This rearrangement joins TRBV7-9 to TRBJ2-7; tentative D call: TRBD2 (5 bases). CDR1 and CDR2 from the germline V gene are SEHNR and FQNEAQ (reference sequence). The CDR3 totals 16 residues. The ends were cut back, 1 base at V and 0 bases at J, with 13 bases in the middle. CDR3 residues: CASSLVGSAYSYEQYF. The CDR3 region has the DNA TGTGCCAGCAGCTTAGTTGGTAGCGCCTACTCCTACGAGCAGTACTTC.